What follows is one TCR beta chain and its context. Antigen specificity is unknown. With 3 bases clipped from V and 0 bases from J, the junction kept 6 bases outside the gene matches. Germline CDR1 and CDR2: SQVTM and ANQGSEA. There are 16 residues in the CDR3. This specimen comes from a study of T cell responses to AZD1222 COVID-19 vaccine. General study results and limits: Donor demographics were predominantly white British with a female majority; clonal diversity may be underestimated.

TCRdb's table, derived via immunoSEQ multiplex PCR, lists solely in-frame clones and lacks some. The sample contains 85,000 to 120,000 clones, around 91% of which appear only once. V and J are TRBV29-1 and TRBJ2-3, with TRBD2 matching over 10 bases. The TCR comes from an adult who received the AZD1222 COVID-19 vaccine. The sample consisted of peripheral blood, taken 28 days after the second AZD1222 dose. CDR3 protein: CSVDLAGARSTDTQYF. In nucleotides, the CDR3 is TGCAGCGTTGACCTAGCGGGGGCGAGAAGCACAGATACGCAGTATTTT.